This T cell receptor (beta chain) stems from a study of OX40 agonist ivuxolimab in advanced cancers. The CDR3 length is 15 residues. Germline CDR1 GTSNPN, CDR2 SVGIG (reference sequence). The assay was immunoSEQ multiplex PCR, and TCRdb's table has in-frame clones only and misses some. The sample lists some 28,000 clones; approximately 83% were seen once. V is TRBV30 and J is TRBJ2-5; TRBD1 is a possible D gene (7 bases). The closer fit of TRBJ2-7 to the DNA end suggests the J call may be wrong. This TCR was recovered from an adult with an advanced solid tumor such as melanoma, head and neck, liver or kidney cancer. Here the sequenced sample was CD4+ or CD8+ T cells sorted from blood, taken in a trial of the OX40 agonist ivuxolimab. CDR3 DNA sequence: TGTGCCTGGAGAGACAGACAGGGAGGAGTCGGCGAGCAGTACTTC. As protein: CAWRDRQGGVGEQYF.